This T cell receptor (beta chain) was sequenced during a study of vaccination effects on CD4 cells after COVID-19. Overall study findings and caveats: Common cold coronaviruses were cross-recognized by only 1 of 255 vaccine-induced clones in healthy vaccinees.

Germline-derived CDR1 and CDR2 are SGHRS and YFSETQ. V gave up 1 base and J gave up 2 bases, with 8 bases separating them. This CDR3 region has 14 residues. As regards this clone: Its antigen is unidentified.

Produced via immunoSEQ multiplex PCR; TCRdb's table is partial and in-frame only. The data show 21,000 or so clones, with around 77% seen just once and about 9.1% held by the top ten. The ViraFEST assay expanded antigen-specific CD4+ T cells with viral peptide pools before sequencing. Once cultured for approximately ten days, the cells underwent separation to obtain CD4+ T cells. Vaccination of participants consisted of two doses of either the BNT162b2 or mRNA-1273 vaccine. The gene calls are TRBV5-1 and TRBJ2-3; possible D gene TRBD2, 5 bases. The sample in question was CD4+ T cells from PBMCs cultured with HCoV-229E spike peptides, obtained after COVID-19 vaccination. The source is a human donor who received a COVID-19 vaccine. The CDR3 here is CASSLTRHTDTQYF. The CDR3 coding sequence is TGCGCCAGCAGCTTGACTAGACACACAGATACGCAGTATTTT.